A selection of T cell receptor beta chains follows, all from one sample in a study of T cell responses to AZD1222 COVID-19 vaccine. Assay used: immunoSEQ multiplex PCR; TCRdb lists only in-frame clones, some missing. The table records tens of thousands of clones, around 88% of them present only once. The sequencing used peripheral blood, collected 28 days after the second AZD1222 dose. These receptors all come from an adult who received the AZD1222 COVID-19 vaccine. CDR3s include the opening cysteine and the closing phenylalanine or tryptophan. Fields, in order: J gene, V gene, clone size, D gene, CDR3 protein, CDR3 DNA. A D gene is named only where the DNA matches it firmly. A row's size may be missing; if present it is once, few, many or a size class.

>TRBJ1-5|TRBV4-1|-|TRBD1
CASSPRQGARQPQHF
TGCGCCAGCAGCCCCAGACAGGGGGCTCGGCAGCCCCAGCATTTT
>TRBJ1-5|TRBV5-3|-|-
CARSRRGQPQHF
TGTGCCAGAAGCAGACGAGGGCAGCCCCAGCATTTT
>TRBJ1-4|TRBV7-6|-|TRBD1
CASSRDTGGDNEKLFF
TGTGCCAGCAGCCGCGATACAGGGGGAGATAATGAAAAACTGTTTTTT
>TRBJ2-6|TRBV6-5|-|-
CASSVQGSGANVLTF
TGTGCCAGTTCCGTCCAGGGGTCCGGGGCCAACGTCCTGACTTTC
>TRBJ1-4|TRBV25-1|-|-
CASSDSTNEKLFF
TGTGCCAGCAGTGACAGCACTAATGAAAAACTGTTTTTT
>TRBJ1-2|TRBV5-8|few|-
CASSLATAHYGYTF
TGTGCCAGCAGCTTGGCCACGGCACACTATGGCTACACCTTC
>TRBJ1-3|TRBV27|-|-
CASTASRAGNTIYF
TGTGCCAGCACCGCAAGTAGAGCTGGAAACACCATATATTTT
>TRBJ1-1|TRBV9|-|-
CASSPHDRPEAFF
TGTGCCAGCAGCCCTCATGACAGGCCTGAAGCTTTCTTT
>TRBJ1-3|TRBV5-1|-|-
CASSPAPMDSGNTIYF
TGCGCCAGCAGCCCAGCCCCGATGGACTCTGGAAACACCATATATTTT
>TRBJ1-2|TRBV7-8|-|-
CASSEQGNYGYTF
TGTGCCAGCAGCGAACAGGGAAACTATGGCTACACCTTC
>TRBJ1-2|TRBV27|-|TRBD1
CASSSLGQGDYYGYTF
TGTGCCAGCAGTTCCCTTGGACAGGGGGATTACTATGGCTACACCTTC
>TRBJ2-7|TRBV7-2|once|-
CASTRSRYEQYF
TGTGCCAGCACCAGATCCCGGTACGAGCAGTACTTC
>TRBJ1-1|TRBV5-4|-|TRBD1
CASSQTGLAFF
TGTGCCAGCAGCCAGACAGGGTTAGCTTTCTTT
>TRBJ1-5|TRBV10-3|once|-
CAIGGSSNQPQHF
TGTGCCATCGGGGGTTCTTCCAATCAGCCCCAGCATTTT
>TRBJ1-6|TRBV7-6|-|TRBD1
CASSLGTGTVDSPLHF
TGTGCCAGCAGCTTAGGGACCGGGACAGTGGATTCACCCCTCCACTTT
>TRBJ2-4|TRBV7-9|once|-
CASSLGQLAKNIQYF
TGTGCCAGCAGCTTAGGACAACTAGCCAAAAACATTCAGTACTTC
>TRBJ2-1|TRBV11-3|-|TRBD1
CASSANRGYEQFF
TGTGCCAGCAGCGCAAACAGGGGCTATGAGCAGTTCTTC
>TRBJ2-3|TRBV4-3|-|-
CASSQDIVGGTDTQYF
TGCGCCAGCAGCCAAGACATAGTAGGCGGCACAGATACGCAGTATTTT
>TRBJ2-7|TRBV3-1/TRBV3-2|few|TRBD1
CASSPGPPGQYEQYF
TGTGCCAGCAGCCCCGGTCCTCCGGGACAGTACGAGCAGTACTTC
>TRBJ1-5|TRBV6-6|-|-
CASTHWGGGSYQPQHF
TGTGCCAGCACCCACTGGGGGGGCGGGAGTTATCAGCCCCAGCATTTT
>TRBJ1-2|TRBV19|-|-
CGSGGYGYTF
TGTGGGTCTGGAGGCTATGGCTACACCTTC
>TRBJ2-7|TRBV2|-|TRBD1
CASRFGTGSYEQYF
TGTGCCAGCAGATTCGGGACAGGGTCCTACGAGCAGTACTTC
>TRBJ2-7|TRBV6-2/TRBV6-3|-|-
CASSYSLEAYGNQGEQYF
TGTGCCAGCAGTTACTCGCTTGAGGCCTATGGCAACCAGGGAGAGCAGTACTTC
>TRBJ1-4|TRBV5-1|-|-
CASSRNRGFGNEKLFF
TGCGCCAGCAGCCGAAATAGAGGCTTTGGTAATGAAAAACTGTTTTTT
>TRBJ2-5|TRBV10-3|-|TRBD1
CATTKGAGPSPTGAQYF
TGTGCCACCACTAAAGGGGCAGGGCCTTCGCCTACAGGGGCCCAGTACTTC
>TRBJ1-1|TRBV7-3|-|-
CASRSGTAGEVFF
TGTGCCAGCAGGAGTGGGACCGCCGGGGAGGTTTTCTTT
>TRBJ1-2|TRBV6-5|-|-
CASRTGITVSYGYTF
TGTGCCAGTCGGACGGGGATAACAGTAAGCTATGGCTACACCTTC
>TRBJ2-1|TRBV9|-|-
CASSVAPGVKRDEQFF
TGTGCCAGCAGCGTAGCCCCGGGGGTCAAGAGGGATGAGCAGTTCTTC
>TRBJ1-4|TRBV9|-|-
CASSATGQNEKLFF
TGTGCCAGCAGCGCGACAGGACAGAATGAAAAACTGTTTTTT
>TRBJ2-3|TRBV24-1|-|TRBD1
CATSDPGTGGRGTDTQYF
TGTGCCACCAGTGATCCCGGGACAGGGGGTCGAGGCACAGATACGCAGTATTTT
>TRBJ1-5|TRBV7-9|-|TRBD1
CASSHGTGDNQPQHF
TGTGCCAGCAGCCACGGGACAGGGGACAATCAGCCCCAGCATTTT
>TRBJ1-6|TRBV13|-|-
CASSGDRGNSPLHF
TGTGCCAGCAGCGGAGACAGAGGTAATTCACCCCTCCACTTT
>TRBJ2-5|TRBV5-6|-|TRBD2
CASSPKTGGETQYF
TGTGCCAGCAGCCCCAAGACGGGAGGAGAGACCCAGTACTTC
>TRBJ2-3|TRBV3-1/TRBV3-2|-|TRBD2
CASTGPSGHTDTQYF
TGTGCCAGCACGGGCCCTAGCGGGCACACAGATACGCAGTATTTT
>TRBJ1-2|TRBV5-1|-|-
CASSPGGGDYGYTF
TGCGCCAGCAGCCCCGGGGGGGGTGACTATGGCTACACCTTC
>TRBJ1-4|TRBV3-1/TRBV3-2|-|-
CASSQDTVEALLFF
TGTGCCAGCAGCCAAGATACCGTCGAGGCGTTACTGTTTTTT
>TRBJ2-1|TRBV5-1|-|TRBD2
CASSESLAGATEQFF
TGCGCCAGCAGCGAGAGCCTAGCGGGGGCTACCGAGCAGTTCTTC
>TRBJ1-5|TRBV4-1|-|-
CASSPSGRSNQPQHF
TGCGCCAGCAGCCCATCGGGGAGGAGCAATCAGCCCCAGCATTTT
>TRBJ1-5|TRBV7-8|-|-
CASSFLQGLRNQPQHF
TGTGCCAGCAGCTTTCTTCAGGGACTTCGCAATCAGCCCCAGCATTTT
>TRBJ2-3|TRBV7-6|-|TRBD1
CASSLWDRSYTDTQYF
TGTGCCAGCAGCTTATGGGACAGGTCTTACACAGATACGCAGTATTTT